The 7 T cell receptor beta chains below come from one sample, sequenced in a study of post-analysis software for immune sequencing data. The study's findings and limits: In patients, five TRBV segments were more frequent than in controls, with TRBV5-6, TRBV5-1 and TRBV20-1 among them.

Researchers reported that TCR beta cDNA libraries carried unique molecular identifiers. TCRdb reanalysed the PCR reads using MiXCR and keeps one entry per CDR3 protein. The data contain approximately 730,000 distinct CDR3 sequences, just under 30% of them singletons. Their antigens are not known. Material for sequencing was blood. These receptors all stem from a girl between 10 and 17 years old with multiple sclerosis.

This clonotype has a single count. V and J are TRBV5-1 and TRBJ2-1; 7 bases line up with TRBD1. CDR1 is SGHRS, CDR2 YFSETQ, per germline. The V gene end was trimmed by 0 bases and the J gene end by 4 bases; junction bases not matched to a gene: 4. The CDR3 extends over 15 amino acids. The CDR3 bases are TGCGCCAGCAGCTTGGGGACGGGACAGTACAATGAGCAGTTCTTC. Protein product: CASSLGTGQYNEQFF.

This clonotype was recorded only once. The chain links TRBV28 to TRBJ2-5; a possible D gene is TRBD1 (6 bases). V was cut by 2 bases and J by 7 bases, with 11 bases left in between. This CDR3 comprises 13 residues. Germline loops: CDR1 MDHEN, CDR2 SYDVKM. CDR3 DNA sequence: TGTGCCAGCAGTTTAGGACAGAGTTGGACCCAGTACTTC. It translates to CASSLGQSWTQYF.

In this sample, this clonotype turned up a few times. The chain uses TRBV29-1 and TRBJ2-5; possibly TRBD1 or TRBD2 for D (5 bases each). V lost 7 bases, J lost 7 bases, and 22 bases lay in between. The length of the CDR3 is 14 residues. Germline loops: CDR1 SQVTM, CDR2 ANQGSEA. The CDR3 region is CSGLPGTPGGTQYF. CDR3 sequence (DNA): TGCAGCGGACTCCCTGGGACGCCCGGAGGGACCCAGTACTTC.

Comment on this clonotype: The germline gene is not matched at one end of the junction; a read error may be the cause. V usage is TRBV7-8 and J usage is TRBJ2-7; 8 positions agree with TRBD2. CDR1 is SGHVS and CDR2 is FQNEAQ in the germline V gene. This CDR3 comprises 18 residues. In DNA, the CDR3 is TGTGCCAGCGGCTTAGACGCCCTAGCGGGCTTCCTTTACAATGAGCAGTACTTC. This gives the protein CASGLDALAGFLYNEQYF.

V usage is TRBV9 and J usage is TRBJ1-4, with D possibly matching TRBD1 (6 bases). Deletions cut 4 bases from V and 7 bases from J, with 17 bases between. This CDR3 region has 15 residues. Germline CDR1 and CDR2: SGDLS and YYNGEE. In DNA, the CDR3 is TGTGCCAGCAGCACCACGGGCAGGGGTGTTGAAAAACTGTTTTTT. Its protein is CASSTTGRGVEKLFF.

This chain connects TRBV28 to TRBJ2-1; tentative D call: TRBD2 (6 bases). Germline CDR1 reads MDHEN; CDR2 reads SYDVKM. Trimming took 6 bases from V and 6 from J, leaving 24 bases between them. This CDR3 region has 17 residues. As DNA, the CDR3 is TGTGCCAGCAGCCGGCGCGCTTGGAGGGTCGGGGTCAATGAGCAGTTCTTC. Protein sequence: CASSRRAWRVGVNEQFF.

The rearrangement uses TRBV7-2 and TRBJ2-5; no reliable D call. The J call may be incorrect, as the DNA end agrees better with TRBJ2-7. Per germline, CDR1 SGHTA and CDR2 FQGNSA. This CDR3 spans 15 amino acids. This chain's CDR3 is CASSLATAYWYEQYF. CDR3 DNA sequence: TGTGCCAGCAGCTTAGCCACAGCATATTGGTACGAGCAGTACTTC.